These 21 T cell receptor beta chains originate from one sample sequenced in a study of T cell responses to AZD1222 COVID-19 vaccine. The table came from immunoSEQ multiplex PCR; TCRdb's copy has only in-frame clones and leaves some out. The profile shows 150,000 to 200,000 clones, around 89% of them singletons. The input for sequencing was peripheral blood, taken 28 days after the second AZD1222 dose. The receptors come from an adult who received the AZD1222 COVID-19 vaccine.

The chain joins TRBV11-1 to TRBJ1-2; D gene uncertain. Germline-derived CDR1 and CDR2 are SGHAT and FQDESV (reference sequence). The ends were cut back, 1 base at V and 4 bases at J, with 7 bases in the middle. The CDR3 runs to 13 residues. The DNA for the CDR3 is TGTGCCAGCAGCTTAGACCACTTCTATGGCTACACCTTC. As protein: CASSLDHFYGYTF. The full variable domain, with the rest looked up from reference TRBV11-1 and TRBJ1-2, is EAEVAQSPRYKITEKSQAVAFWCDPISGHATLYWYRQILGQGPELLVQFQDESVVDDSQLPKDRFSAERLKGVDSTLKIQPAELGDSAMYLCASSLDHFYGYTFGSGTRLTVV.

V and J are TRBV28 and TRBJ2-3; 7 nucleotides match TRBD2. Trimming at V came to 3 bases and at J to 4 bases, leaving 7 bases not matched to a gene. CDR1 is MDHEN, CDR2 SYDVKM, per germline. The CDR3 extends over 15 amino acids. The CDR3: CASSFERGLADTQYF. As DNA, the CDR3 is TGTGCCAGCAGTTTTGAGCGGGGCTTGGCAGATACGCAGTATTTT.

The table lists this clone with a count of one. The chain has TRBV7-6 and TRBJ2-7, with 11 bases identical to TRBD2. The germline gives CDR1 SGHVS, CDR2 FNYEAQ. V was pared by 4 bases and J by 2 bases, with 7 bases of the junction left unmatched. The CDR3 consists of 16 residues. The CDR3 region is CASSSLAGGDPYEQYF. The CDR3 nucleotides read TGTGCCAGCAGCTCCTTAGCGGGAGGGGACCCCTACGAGCAGTACTTC.

This clone turned up a few times. The chain couples TRBV7-2 to TRBJ1-1; 9 positions agree with TRBD1. With V trimmed by 1 base and J by 2 bases, 5 bases remained unmatched. Looked up from germline, CDR1 is SGHTA and CDR2 is FQGNSA. CDR3 length equals 16 residues. The CDR3: CASSLDRGLRNTEAFF. The CDR3 nucleotides are TGTGCCAGCAGCTTAGACAGGGGGCTACGAAACACTGAAGCTTTCTTT.

The gene calls are TRBV4-3 and TRBJ1-5; a weak D match, TRBD1 (6 bases). Trimming pared 0 bases from V and 9 bases from J, leaving 15 bases between. The CDR3 totals 15 residues. The germline V gene encodes CDR1 LGHNA and CDR2 YSLEER. The CDR3 protein is CASSQEEGGVGPQHF. The CDR3 coding sequence is TGCGCCAGCAGCCAAGAAGAGGGGGGTGTTGGGCCCCAGCATTTT.

The gene calls are TRBV5-1 and TRBJ2-2, with 10 positions matching TRBD2. The germline CDR1 and CDR2 sequences are SGHRS and YFSETQ. CDR3 length equals 15 residues. J lost 6 bases, V lost 1 base, and 3 bases had no gene match. This chain's CDR3 is CASSLLAGESGELFF. The CDR3 DNA sequence: TGCGCCAGCAGCTTGCTAGCGGGAGAGTCCGGGGAGCTGTTTTTT.

This sequence joins TRBV7-3 and TRBJ1-6; D remains ambiguous. CDR1 SGHTA and CDR2 FQGTGA come from the germline V gene. V was shortened by 6 bases and J by 6 bases, with 9 bases between the two germline ends. The CDR3 contains 13 residues. The CDR3, as DNA: TGTGCCAGCAGTAGTGGTCTTAATTCACCCCTCCACTTT. It encodes CASSSGLNSPLHF.

The chain employs TRBV6-1 and TRBJ2-7; the D gene could be TRBD1 or TRBD2 (5 bases each). Germline V gene data show CDR1 as MNHNS and CDR2 as SASEGT. This CDR3 comprises 14 residues. The V and J ends lost 1 base and 3 bases respectively, with 10 bases between them. The CDR3 nucleotides are TGTGCCAGCAGTGAAGGGGGGAGAGACTACGAGCAGTACTTC. Its translation is CASSEGGRDYEQYF.

V usage is TRBV7-2 and J usage is TRBJ1-6; D is possibly TRBD1 (5 bases). Germline-derived CDR1 and CDR2 are SGHTA and FQGNSA. Trimming pared 6 bases from V and 4 bases from J, leaving 13 bases between. The CDR3 loop spans 15 amino acids. The CDR3 sequence: CASSPGFPYNSPLHF. The CDR3 DNA reads as TGTGCCAGCAGTCCAGGGTTCCCTTATAATTCACCCCTCCACTTT.

The count of this clone is one. The chain carries TRBV27 and TRBJ2-1, with D possibly being TRBD2 (6 bases). Trimming left V 7 bases short and J 9 bases short, with 10 bases between. Germline values: CDR1 MNHEY, CDR2 SMNVEV (reference sequence). The CDR3 loop spans 11 amino acids. This CDR3 is CASTTGVEQFF. The CDR3 DNA is TGTGCCAGCACCACGGGGGTTGAGCAGTTCTTC.

V gene TRBV5-1 combines with J gene TRBJ2-3, with TRBD2 matching over 7 bases. Germline V lookup: CDR1 SGHRS, CDR2 YFSETQ. The V segment lost 2 bases and the J segment 4 bases; nucleotides outside the gene matches: 10. The CDR3 runs to 16 residues. The CDR3 nucleotides read TGCGCCAGCAGCTTAAGCGGCGGGAGTTCAGCAGATACGCAGTATTTT. Protein sequence: CASSLSGGSSADTQYF. Complete variable domain (other parts from reference TRBV5-1 and TRBJ2-3): KAGVTQTPRYLIKTRGQQVTLSCSPISGHRSVSWYQQTPGQGLQFLFEYFSETQRNKGNFPGRFSGRQFSNSRSEMNVSTLELGDSALYLCASSLSGGSSADTQYFGPGTRLTVL.

The V and J genes are TRBV9 and TRBJ2-7; TRBD2 matches at 9 bases. Per germline, CDR1 SGDLS and CDR2 YYNGEE. After removal of 3 bases from V and 1 base from J, the junction contained 8 bases not matched to a gene. There are 16 residues in the CDR3. The CDR3: CASSAGSGSISYEQYF. As DNA, the CDR3 is TGTGCCAGCAGCGCGGGTAGCGGGAGTATATCCTACGAGCAGTACTTC.

V and J are TRBV30 and TRBJ1-5, with a weak D call TRBD1 (5 bases). The CDR3 is 13 amino acids. Germline CDR1 and CDR2: GTSNPN and SVGIG (reference sequence). Deletions cut 5 bases from V and 3 bases from J, with 11 bases between. CDR3: CAWRSGDNQPQHF. The CDR3 nucleotides are TGTGCCTGGCGTTCGGGGGACAATCAGCCCCAGCATTTT. The whole variable domain, remainder taken from reference TRBV30 and TRBJ1-5, is SQTIHQWPATLVQPVGSPLSLECTVEGTSNPNLYWYRQAAGRGLQLLFYSVGIGQISSEVPQNLSASRPQDRQFILSSKKLLLSDSGFYLCAWRSGDNQPQHFGDGTRLSIL.

The chain has TRBV19 and TRBJ2-5, with TRBD2 identical over 8 bases. Germline values: CDR1 LNHDA, CDR2 SQIVND (reference sequence). With V trimmed by 1 base and J by 7 bases, 5 bases remained unmatched. The CDR3 sequence is 14 residues long. CDR3 in DNA: TGTGCCAGTAGTATAGCGGGAGGGGATGGGACCCAGTACTTC. Its translation: CASSIAGGDGTQYF.

J is TRBJ1-1 and V is TRBV19, with D possibly being TRBD1 (6 bases). Trimming removed 8 bases from V and 1 base from J, with 17 bases in between. This CDR3 is built from 15 residues. From germline, CDR1 is LNHDA and CDR2 SQIVND (reference sequence). This CDR3 reads CASGEQGHWNTEAFF. CDR3 DNA: TGTGCCAGTGGAGAACAGGGCCATTGGAACACTGAAGCTTTCTTT.

In the case of this clone: This sample also contains other DNA sequences that code for the same CDR3. The chain combines TRBV6-5 with TRBJ2-2; D unresolved. V dropped 7 bases and J dropped 4 bases, with 7 bases sitting between them. CDR3 length equals 12 residues. Germline V gene lookup returns CDR1 MNHEY and CDR2 SVGAGI. The CDR3 DNA reads as TGTGCCAGCAAAAGGCGCACCGGGGAGCTGTTTTTT. Residues: CASKRRTGELFF.

This clone has only one observation. This chain connects TRBV19 to TRBJ2-1; 8 bases are a match to TRBD2. Unmatched junction bases numbered 5, after V lost 3 bases and J lost 4 bases. The V gene's germline CDR1 is LNHDA and CDR2 SQIVND (reference sequence). This CDR3 comprises 15 residues. The CDR3 protein is CASSISTSVYNEQFF. The CDR3 DNA reads as TGTGCCAGTAGTATCTCGACTAGCGTTTACAATGAGCAGTTCTTC.

The chain links TRBV18 to TRBJ1-2, with 7 bases fitting TRBD1. This CDR3 has 16 amino acids. V shed 4 bases and J 3 bases; nucleotides not matched to a gene: 11. Germline V CDR1 and CDR2: KGHSH, LQKENI. CDR3 residues: CASSQLVLTGDYGYTF. In DNA form, the CDR3 reads TGTGCCAGCTCACAGTTAGTCCTTACAGGGGACTATGGCTACACCTTC.

The V gene is TRBV28, the J gene TRBJ1-5; D is undetermined. Trimming took off 9 bases at V and 2 bases at J, with 8 bases between the two ends. This CDR3 has 12 amino acids. CDR1 and CDR2 (germline): MDHEN, SYDVKM. The CDR3 reads CASFVGNQPQHF. The CDR3 DNA follows: TGTGCCAGTTTTGTGGGCAATCAGCCCCAGCATTTT.

V and J are TRBV4-2 and TRBJ2-3, with 9 bases lining up with TRBD2. Germline V gives CDR1 LGHNA, CDR2 YNFKEQ. CDR3 length: 16 residues. Germline trimming cut 1 base from V and 4 bases from J; bases unmatched to any gene: 6. The CDR3 bases are TGTGCCAGCAGCCAAGCGATTAGCGGGAGCTCAGATACGCAGTATTTT. Amino acid sequence: CASSQAISGSSDTQYF.

This clone was found once. This chain's CDR3 is CASSTGQGAYGYTF. DNA of the CDR3: TGTGCCAGCAGCACGGGACAGGGGGCCTATGGCTACACCTTC. This chain joins TRBV6-5 and TRBJ1-2; TRBD1 matches at 12 bases. The trim removed 6 bases at V and 4 bases at J, leaving 3 bases unmatched. Looked up from germline, CDR1 is MNHEY and CDR2 is SVGAGI. The CDR3 is 14 amino acids.